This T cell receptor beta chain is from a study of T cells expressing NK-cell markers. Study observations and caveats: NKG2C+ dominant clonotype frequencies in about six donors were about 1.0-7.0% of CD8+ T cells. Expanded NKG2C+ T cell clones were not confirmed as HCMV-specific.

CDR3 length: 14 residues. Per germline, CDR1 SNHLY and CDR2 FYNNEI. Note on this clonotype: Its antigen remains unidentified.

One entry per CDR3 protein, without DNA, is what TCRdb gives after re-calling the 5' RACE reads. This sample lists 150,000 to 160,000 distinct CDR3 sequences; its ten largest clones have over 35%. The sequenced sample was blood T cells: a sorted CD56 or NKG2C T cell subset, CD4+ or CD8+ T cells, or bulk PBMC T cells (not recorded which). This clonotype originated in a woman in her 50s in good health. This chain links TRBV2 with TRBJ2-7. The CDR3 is CASSESAEVYEQYF.